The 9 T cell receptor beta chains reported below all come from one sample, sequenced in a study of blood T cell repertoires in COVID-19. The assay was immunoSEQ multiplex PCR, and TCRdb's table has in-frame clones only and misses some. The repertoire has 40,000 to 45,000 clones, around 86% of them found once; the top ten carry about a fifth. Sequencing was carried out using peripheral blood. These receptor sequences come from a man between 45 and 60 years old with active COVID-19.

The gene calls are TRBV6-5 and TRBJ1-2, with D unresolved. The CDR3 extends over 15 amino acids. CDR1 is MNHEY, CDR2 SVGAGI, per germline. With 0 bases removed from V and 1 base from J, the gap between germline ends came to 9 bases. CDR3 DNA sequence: TGTGCCAGCAGTTACTCGCCCCAGATTAACTATGGCTACACCTTC. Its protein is CASSYSPQINYGYTF.

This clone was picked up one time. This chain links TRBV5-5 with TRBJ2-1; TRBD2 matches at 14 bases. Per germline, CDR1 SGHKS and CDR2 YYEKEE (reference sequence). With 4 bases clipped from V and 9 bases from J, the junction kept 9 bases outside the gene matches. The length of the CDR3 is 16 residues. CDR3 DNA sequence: TGTGCCAGCAGCATAGGACTAGCGGGAGGATTGGTTGAGCAGTTCTTC. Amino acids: CASSIGLAGGLVEQFF. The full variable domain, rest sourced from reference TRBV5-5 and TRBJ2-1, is DAGVTQSPTHLIKTRGQQVTLRCSPISGHKSVSWYQQVLGQGPQFIFQYYEKEERGRGNFPDRFSARQFPNYSSELNVNALLLGDSALYLCASSIGLAGGLVEQFFGPGTRLTVL.

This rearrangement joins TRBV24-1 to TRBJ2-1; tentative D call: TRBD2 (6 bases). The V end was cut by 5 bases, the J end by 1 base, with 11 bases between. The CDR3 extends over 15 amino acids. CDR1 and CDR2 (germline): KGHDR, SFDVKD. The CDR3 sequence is CATSAEGFSYNEQFF. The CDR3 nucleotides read TGTGCCACCAGTGCGGAGGGGTTTTCCTACAATGAGCAGTTCTTC.

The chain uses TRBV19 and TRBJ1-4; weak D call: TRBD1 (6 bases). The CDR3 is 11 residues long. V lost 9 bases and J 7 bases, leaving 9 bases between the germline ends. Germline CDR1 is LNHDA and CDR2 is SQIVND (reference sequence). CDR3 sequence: CASNRVEKLFF. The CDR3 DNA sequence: TGTGCCAGCAACAGGGTTGAAAAACTGTTTTTT.

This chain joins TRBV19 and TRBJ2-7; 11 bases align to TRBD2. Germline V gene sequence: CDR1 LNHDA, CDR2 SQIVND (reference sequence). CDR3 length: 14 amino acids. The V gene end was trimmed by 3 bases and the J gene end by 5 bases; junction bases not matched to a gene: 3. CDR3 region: CASSILAGGDEQYF. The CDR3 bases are TGTGCCAGTAGTATCCTAGCGGGAGGCGACGAGCAGTACTTC.

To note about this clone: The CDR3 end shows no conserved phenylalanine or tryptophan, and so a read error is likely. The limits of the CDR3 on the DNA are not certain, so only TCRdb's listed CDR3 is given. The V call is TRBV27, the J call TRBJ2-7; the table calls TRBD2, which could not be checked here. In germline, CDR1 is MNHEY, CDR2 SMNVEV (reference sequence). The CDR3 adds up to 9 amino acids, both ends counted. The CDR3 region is CASSWGGGS.

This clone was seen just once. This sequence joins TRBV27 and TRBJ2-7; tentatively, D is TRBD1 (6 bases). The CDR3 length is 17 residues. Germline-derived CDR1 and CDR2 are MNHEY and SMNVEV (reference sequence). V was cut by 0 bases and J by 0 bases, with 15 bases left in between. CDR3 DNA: TGTGCCAGCAGTTTATCCCAGGGGTCATGGAGCTCCTACGAGCAGTACTTC. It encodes CASSLSQGSWSSYEQYF.

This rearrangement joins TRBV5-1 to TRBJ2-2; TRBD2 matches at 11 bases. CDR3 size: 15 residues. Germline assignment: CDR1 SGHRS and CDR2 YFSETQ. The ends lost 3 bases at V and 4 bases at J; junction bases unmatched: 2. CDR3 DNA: TGCGCCAGCAGCTACGGACTAGCGGGCACCGGGGAGCTGTTTTTT. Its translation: CASSYGLAGTGELFF.

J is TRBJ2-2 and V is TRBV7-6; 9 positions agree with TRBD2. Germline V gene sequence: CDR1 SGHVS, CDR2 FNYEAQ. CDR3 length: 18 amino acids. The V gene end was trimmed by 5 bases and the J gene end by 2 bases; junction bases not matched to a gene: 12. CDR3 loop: CASSSRRLAEINTGELFF. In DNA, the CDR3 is TGTGCCAGCAGCAGCCGTCGACTAGCGGAGATAAACACCGGGGAGCTGTTTTTT. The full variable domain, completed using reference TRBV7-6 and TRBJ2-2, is GAGVSQSPRYKVTKRGQDVALRCDPISGHVSLYWYRQALGQGPEFLTYFNYEAQQDKSGLPNDRFSAERPEGSISTLTIQRTEQRDSAMYRCASSSRRLAEINTGELFFGEGSRLTVL.